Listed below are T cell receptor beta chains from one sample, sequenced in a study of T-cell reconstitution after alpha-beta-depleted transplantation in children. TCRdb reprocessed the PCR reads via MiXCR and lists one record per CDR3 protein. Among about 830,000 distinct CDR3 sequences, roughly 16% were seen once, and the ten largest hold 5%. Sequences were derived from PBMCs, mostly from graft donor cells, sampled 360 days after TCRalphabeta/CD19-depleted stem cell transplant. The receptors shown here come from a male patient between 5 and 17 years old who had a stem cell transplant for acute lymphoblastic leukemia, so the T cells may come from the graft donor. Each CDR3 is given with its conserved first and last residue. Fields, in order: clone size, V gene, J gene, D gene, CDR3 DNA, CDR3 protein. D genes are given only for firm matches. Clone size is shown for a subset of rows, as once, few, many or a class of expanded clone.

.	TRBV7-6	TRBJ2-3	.	TGTGCCAGCAGCCCCGTGCCAGCGACTAGCACAGATACGCAGTATTTT	CASSPVPATSTDTQYF
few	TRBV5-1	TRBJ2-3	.	TGCGCCAGCAGCTTGTTTATGGATTCAGATACGCAGTATTTT	CASSLFMDSDTQYF
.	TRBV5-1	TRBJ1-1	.	TGCGCCAGCAGCTTGCGGGAGAAGGGGAACACTGAAGCTTTCTTT	CASSLREKGNTEAFF
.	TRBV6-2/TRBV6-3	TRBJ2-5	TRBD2	TGTGCCAGCAGTTCCCCGACTAGCGGGCCCCGAGGAGAGACCCAGTACTTC	CASSSPTSGPRGETQYF
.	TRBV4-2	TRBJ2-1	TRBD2	TGTGCCAGCAGCCCCCGGGAGCGGGACCCTTTCAATGAGCAGTTCTTC	CASSPRERDPFNEQFF
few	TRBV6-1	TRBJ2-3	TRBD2	TGTGCCAGCAGTGGACTAGCGGGAGCTAGGGCAGATACGCAGTATTTT	CASSGLAGARADTQYF
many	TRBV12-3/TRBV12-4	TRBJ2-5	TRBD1	TGTGCCAGCAGTCGTATTGGACAGGAAGAGACCCAGTACTTC	CASSRIGQEETQYF
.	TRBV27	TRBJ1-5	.	TGTGCCAGCAGTGGACAGCCATATAGCAATCAGCCCCAGCATTTT	CASSGQPYSNQPQHF
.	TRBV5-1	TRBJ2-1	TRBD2	TGCGCCAGCAGCCCGGAGGGACTAGCAGGTTCCTACAATGAGCAGTTCTTC	CASSPEGLAGSYNEQFF
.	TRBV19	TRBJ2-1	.	TGTGCCAGTAGTATTTTACTAGTGGGTGAGCAGTTCTTC	CASSILLVGEQFF
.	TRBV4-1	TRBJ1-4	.	TGCGCCAGCAGCCAAGTGCCTGGAGAGGGGATCCCAGAAAAACTGTTTTTT	CASSQVPGEGIPEKLFF
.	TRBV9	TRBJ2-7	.	TGTGCCAGCAGTGGGTCTTTCTCCTACGAGCAGTACTTC	CASSGSFSYEQYF
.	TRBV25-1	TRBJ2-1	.	TGTGCCAGCAGATCGTCAGGGCATAGGAATGAGCAGTTCTTC	CASRSSGHRNEQFF
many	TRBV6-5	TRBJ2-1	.	TGTGCCAGCAGTTACACCCCGCTTGTGGTTGAGCAGTTCTTC	CASSYTPLVVEQFF
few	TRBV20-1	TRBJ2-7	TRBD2	TGCAGTGCCCACGGGACTAGCGGTATTAGTGAGCAGTACTTC	CSAHGTSGISEQYF
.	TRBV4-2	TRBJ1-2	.	TGTGCCAGCAGCCAAGTTGGATTTCAGGGCGTTCACTATGGCTACACCTTC	CASSQVGFQGVHYGYTF
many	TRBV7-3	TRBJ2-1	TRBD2	TGTGCCAGCAGCCCTCCGGGACTAGCGGGATCTAATGAGCAGTTCTTC	CASSPPGLAGSNEQFF
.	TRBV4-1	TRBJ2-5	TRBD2	TGCGCCAGCAGCCAAACCGGACTAGCGGGAGTGGGGGAGACCCAGTACTTC	CASSQTGLAGVGETQYF
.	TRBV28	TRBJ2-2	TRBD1	TGTGCCAGCCGCCTCCCCCGGGGACAGGGAAGGGGGAACACCGGGGAGCTGTTTTTT	CASRLPRGQGRGNTGELFF
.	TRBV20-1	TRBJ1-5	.	TGCAGTGCTAGGCACAGGGATCAGCATTTT	CSARHRDQHF
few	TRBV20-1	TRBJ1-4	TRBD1	TGCAGTGCTAGAGATATGGGGACAGGGGATGAAAAACTGTTTTTT	CSARDMGTGDEKLFF
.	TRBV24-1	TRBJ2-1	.	TGTGCCACCAGTCGGGGGATGGGGCAGTTCTTC	CATSRGMGQFF
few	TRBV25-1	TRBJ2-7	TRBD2	TGTGCCAGCAGTGAAGGGGGGAGGGGACTCTCCTACGAGCAGTACTTC	CASSEGGRGLSYEQYF
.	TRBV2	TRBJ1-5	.	TGTGCCAGCAGTGCACCCCAGGGGCTAGGACAGCCCCAGCATTTT	CASSAPQGLGQPQHF
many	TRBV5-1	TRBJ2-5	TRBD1	TGCGCCAGCAGCTTTTCGACAGGGGAACGAGAGACCCAGTACTTC	CASSFSTGERETQYF
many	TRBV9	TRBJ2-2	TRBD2	TGTGCCAGCAGCGCCGGGACTAGCGGGAGGACCGGGGAGCTGTTTTTT	CASSAGTSGRTGELFF
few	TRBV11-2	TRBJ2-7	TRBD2	TGTGCCAGCAGCTTAACGGGACTAGCGGCCTACGAGCAGTACTTC	CASSLTGLAAYEQYF
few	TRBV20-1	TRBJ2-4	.	TGCAGTGCTAGAGCCCCCGGGCCTCACGAGGGGGCCAAAAACATTCAGTACTTC	CSARAPGPHEGAKNIQYF
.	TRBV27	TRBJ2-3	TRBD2	TGTGCCAGCAGTCCCTCCTCCCGACTAGCGTGGTACACAGATACGCAGTATTTT	CASSPSSRLAWYTDTQYF
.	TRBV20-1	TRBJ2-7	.	TGCAGTGCTGGGGGGCGGGAGTTGGGGTACGAGCAGTACTTC	CSAGGRELGYEQYF
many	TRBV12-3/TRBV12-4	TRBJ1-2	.	TGTGCCAGCAGTCAGGGGCAGGGAAGAGTCTATGGCTACACCTTC	CASSQGQGRVYGYTF
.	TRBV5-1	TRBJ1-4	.	TGCGCCAGCAGCTTGGGGGGGCGGCCTTTTGAAAAACTGTTTTTT	CASSLGGRPFEKLFF
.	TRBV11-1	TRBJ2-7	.	TGTGCCAGCAGCACCCAGGGCCCCGGGACCACGAAGCCCTCCTACGAGCAGTACTTC	CASSTQGPGTTKPSYEQYF
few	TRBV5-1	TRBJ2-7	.	TGCGCCAGCAGCTTGGGCACGGGGTCCTCGGCAAGGTACGAGCAGTACTTC	CASSLGTGSSARYEQYF
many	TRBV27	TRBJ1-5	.	TGTGCCAGCAGTTTAAATTCCGATCAGCCCCAGCATTTT	CASSLNSDQPQHF
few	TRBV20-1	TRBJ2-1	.	TGCAGTGCTCCTAGGGGGGGTAGCGTGGACTACAATGAGCAGTTCTTC	CSAPRGGSVDYNEQFF
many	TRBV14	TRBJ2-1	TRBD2	TGTGCCAGCAGCCAAAGCGGGAGGGCTCGTCTCTATGAGCAGTTCTTC	CASSQSGRARLYEQFF
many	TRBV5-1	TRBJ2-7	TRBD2	TGCGCCAGCAGCTTGAATAGCGGGAGCTCCTACGAGCAGTACTTC	CASSLNSGSSYEQYF
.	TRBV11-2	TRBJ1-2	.	TGTGCCAGCAGCTTATTTACGGCACGGGCCTATGGCTACACCTTC	CASSLFTARAYGYTF
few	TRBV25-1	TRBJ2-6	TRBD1	TGTGCCAGCAGTGAATTCACAGGGGGCGCTTCTGGGGCCAACGTCCTGACTTTC	CASSEFTGGASGANVLTF
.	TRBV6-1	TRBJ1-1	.	TGTGCCAGCAGCCTGACAAGGAAGAACACTGAAGCTTTCTTT	CASSLTRKNTEAFF
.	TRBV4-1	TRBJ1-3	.	TGCGCCAGCAGCCAAGACCCAACCTCTGGAAACACCATATATTTT	CASSQDPTSGNTIYF
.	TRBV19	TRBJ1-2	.	TGTGCCAGTAGTCCCAGCCCGGACAGTTTAAATGGCTACACCTTC	CASSPSPDSLNGYTF
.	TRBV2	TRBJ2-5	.	TGTGCCAGCAGTGAAGTGTGGACAAGTCAGGAGACCCAGTACTTC	CASSEVWTSQETQYF
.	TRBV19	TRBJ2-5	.	TGTGCCAGTAGTATAGGGGATCGGGGGACCCAGTACTTC	CASSIGDRGTQYF
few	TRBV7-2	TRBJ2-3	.	TGTGCCAGCAGCCTCGCCGGGACCCCAATTAGCGTCGGTACGCAGTATTTT	CASSLAGTPISVGTQYF
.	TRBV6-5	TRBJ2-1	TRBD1	TGTGCCAGCAGTTACGGGGACAGTTTTAACCATGAGCAGTTCTTC	CASSYGDSFNHEQFF
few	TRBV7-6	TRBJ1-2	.	TGTGCCAGCAGCCCAGGTGATAACTATGGCTACACCTTC	CASSPGDNYGYTF
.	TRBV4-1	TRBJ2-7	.	TGCGCCAGCAGCCCCGTACTCAGGGGCTACGAGCAGTACTTC	CASSPVLRGYEQYF
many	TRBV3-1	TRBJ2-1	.	TGTGCCAGCAGCCAAAGGAAGGTAGGGGGGGACAATGAGCAGTTCTTC	CASSQRKVGGDNEQFF
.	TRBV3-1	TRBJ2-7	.	TGTGCCAGCAGCCAAGAGCCCCCGTGGACTTCCTACGAGCAGTACTTC	CASSQEPPWTSYEQYF
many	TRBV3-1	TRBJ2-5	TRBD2	TGTGCCAGCAGCCAAGTGCGGGAGGCCCTCCAAGAGACCCAGTACTTC	CASSQVREALQETQYF
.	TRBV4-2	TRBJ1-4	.	TGTGCCAGCAGCCAAGCCGACGGGCTGGGAGAAAAACTGTTTTTT	CASSQADGLGEKLFF
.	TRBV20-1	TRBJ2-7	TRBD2	TGCAGTGAGGTTAAAAGGACTAGCGGGAGGGCCTTCGAGCAGTACTTC	CSEVKRTSGRAFEQYF
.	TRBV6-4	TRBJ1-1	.	TGTGCCAGCAGTGACGCCTATCGGACACCAGAAGCTTTCTTT	CASSDAYRTPEAFF
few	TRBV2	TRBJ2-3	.	TGTGCCAGCAGTGACTCCCCCGGGTCCACAGATACGCAGTATTTT	CASSDSPGSTDTQYF
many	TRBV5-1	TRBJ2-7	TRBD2	TGTGCCAGCAGCTCCGGGACTAGCGGCTACGAGCAGTACTTC	CASSSGTSGYEQYF
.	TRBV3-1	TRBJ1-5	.	TGTGCCAGCAGCCACTCAACAGGGTTCGGCAATCAGCCCCAGCATTTT	CASSHSTGFGNQPQHF
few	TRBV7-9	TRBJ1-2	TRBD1	TGTGCCAGCAGCTTGTTGGACAGGGGGCGAGGGGCTTTCACCTTC	CASSLLDRGRGAFTF
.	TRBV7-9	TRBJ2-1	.	TGTGCCAGCAGTCGACAGGACTTTTACAATGAGCAGTTCTTC	CASSRQDFYNEQFF